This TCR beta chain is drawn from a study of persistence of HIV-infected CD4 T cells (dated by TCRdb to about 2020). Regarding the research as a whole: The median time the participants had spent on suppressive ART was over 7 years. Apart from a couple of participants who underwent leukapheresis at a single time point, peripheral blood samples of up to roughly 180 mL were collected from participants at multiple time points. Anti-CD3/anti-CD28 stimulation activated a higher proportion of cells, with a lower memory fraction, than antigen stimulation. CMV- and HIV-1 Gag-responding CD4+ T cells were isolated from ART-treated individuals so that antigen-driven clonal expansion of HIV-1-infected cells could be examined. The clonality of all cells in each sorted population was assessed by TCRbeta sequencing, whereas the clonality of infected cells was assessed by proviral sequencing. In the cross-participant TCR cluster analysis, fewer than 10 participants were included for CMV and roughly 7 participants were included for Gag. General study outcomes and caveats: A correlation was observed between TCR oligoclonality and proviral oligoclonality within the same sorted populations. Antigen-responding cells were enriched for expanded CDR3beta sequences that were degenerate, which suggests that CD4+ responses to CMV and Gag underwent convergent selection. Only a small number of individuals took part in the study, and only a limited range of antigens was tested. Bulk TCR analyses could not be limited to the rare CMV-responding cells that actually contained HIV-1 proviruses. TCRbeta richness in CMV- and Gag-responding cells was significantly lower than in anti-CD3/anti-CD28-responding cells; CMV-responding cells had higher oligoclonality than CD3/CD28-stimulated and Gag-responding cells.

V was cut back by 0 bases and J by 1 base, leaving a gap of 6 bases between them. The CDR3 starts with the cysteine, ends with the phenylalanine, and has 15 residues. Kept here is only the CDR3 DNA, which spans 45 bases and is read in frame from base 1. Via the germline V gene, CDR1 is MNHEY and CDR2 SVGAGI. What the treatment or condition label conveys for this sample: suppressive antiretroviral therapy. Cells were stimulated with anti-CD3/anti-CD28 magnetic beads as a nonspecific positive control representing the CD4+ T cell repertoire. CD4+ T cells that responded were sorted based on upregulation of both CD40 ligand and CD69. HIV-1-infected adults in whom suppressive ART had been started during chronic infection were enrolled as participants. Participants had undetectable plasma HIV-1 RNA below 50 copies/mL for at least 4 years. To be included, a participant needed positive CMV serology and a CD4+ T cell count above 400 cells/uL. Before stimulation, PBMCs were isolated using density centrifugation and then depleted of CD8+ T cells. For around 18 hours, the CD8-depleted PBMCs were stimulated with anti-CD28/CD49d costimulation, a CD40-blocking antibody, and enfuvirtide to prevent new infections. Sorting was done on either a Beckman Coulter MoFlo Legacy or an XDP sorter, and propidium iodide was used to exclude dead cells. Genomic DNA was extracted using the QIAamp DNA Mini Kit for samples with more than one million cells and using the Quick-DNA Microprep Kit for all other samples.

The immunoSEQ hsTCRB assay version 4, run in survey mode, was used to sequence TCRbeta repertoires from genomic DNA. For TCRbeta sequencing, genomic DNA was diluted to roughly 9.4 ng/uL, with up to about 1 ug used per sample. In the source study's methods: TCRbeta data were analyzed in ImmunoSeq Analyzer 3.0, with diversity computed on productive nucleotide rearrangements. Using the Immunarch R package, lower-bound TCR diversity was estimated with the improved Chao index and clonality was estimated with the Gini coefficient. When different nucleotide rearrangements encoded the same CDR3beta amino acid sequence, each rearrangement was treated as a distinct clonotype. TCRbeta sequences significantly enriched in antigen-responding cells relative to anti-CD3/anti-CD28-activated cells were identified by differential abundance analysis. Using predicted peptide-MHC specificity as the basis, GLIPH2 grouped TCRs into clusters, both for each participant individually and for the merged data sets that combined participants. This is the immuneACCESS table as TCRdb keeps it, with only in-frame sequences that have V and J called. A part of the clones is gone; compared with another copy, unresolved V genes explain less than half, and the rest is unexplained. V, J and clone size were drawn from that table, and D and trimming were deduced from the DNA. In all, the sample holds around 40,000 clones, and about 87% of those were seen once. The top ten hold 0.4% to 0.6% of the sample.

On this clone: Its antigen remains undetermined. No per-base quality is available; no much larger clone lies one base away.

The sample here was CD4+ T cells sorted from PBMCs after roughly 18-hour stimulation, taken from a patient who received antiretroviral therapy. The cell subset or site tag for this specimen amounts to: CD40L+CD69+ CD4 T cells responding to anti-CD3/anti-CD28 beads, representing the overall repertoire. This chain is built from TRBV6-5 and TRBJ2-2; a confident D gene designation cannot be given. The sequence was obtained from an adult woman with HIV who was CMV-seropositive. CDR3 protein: CASSYSPENTGELFF. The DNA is TGTGCCAGCAGTTACTCCCCCGAGAACACCGGGGAGCTGTTTTTT.